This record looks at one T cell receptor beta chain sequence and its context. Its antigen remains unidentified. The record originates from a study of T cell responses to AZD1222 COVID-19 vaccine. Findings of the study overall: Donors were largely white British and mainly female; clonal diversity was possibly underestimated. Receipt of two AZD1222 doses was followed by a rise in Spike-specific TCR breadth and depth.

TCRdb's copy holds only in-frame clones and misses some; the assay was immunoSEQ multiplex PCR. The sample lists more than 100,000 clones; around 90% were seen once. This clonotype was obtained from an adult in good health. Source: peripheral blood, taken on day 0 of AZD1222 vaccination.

Written as DNA, the CDR3 is TGTGCCAGCAGTGGCCGGGCCCCTGGGGCCAACGTCCTGACTTTC. It translates to CASSGRAPGANVLTF. The chain carries TRBV28 and TRBJ2-6; D is undetermined. Germline V gene lookup returns CDR1 MDHEN and CDR2 SYDVKM. V was trimmed by 5 bases and J by 2 bases, leaving 10 bases between them. The CDR3 consists of 15 residues.